This T cell receptor beta chain emerged from a study of CDR3 diversity in severe acne. This clonotype appeared many times. MiXCR was run by TCRdb on the PCR reads, yielding one entry per CDR3 protein. The sample carries 84,000 or so distinct CDR3 sequences, roughly 52% recorded once. Trimming left V 5 bases short and J 7 bases short, with 17 bases between. CDR3 length: 14 amino acids. From germline, CDR1 is MNHEY and CDR2 SVGAGI. The sample comprised blood. This sequence was found in a male donor in good health, serving as a control. The chain uses TRBV6-5 and TRBJ1-2, with TRBD1 as a possible D gene (5 bases). CDR3 in DNA: TGTGCCAGCAGTCCTATGAGGGACTTGGGTGGCTACACCTTC. Residues: CASSPMRDLGGYTF.